Detailed here is one TCR beta chain. No antigen is known for it. Other DNA variants within this sample encode the same CDR3. Only in-frame clones appear in the TCRdb table, and some are missing; sequencing was by immunoSEQ multiplex PCR. Among approximately 60,000 clones listed, roughly four fifths were seen once. This record belongs to a study of a mutant IDH1 vaccine in newly diagnosed glioma. Time point of the sample: week 47, end of study. Topical imiquimod accompanied each vaccine dose, which consisted of 300 ug of mutant IDH1 20-mer peptide. Eight vaccinations reached patients in weeks 1, 3, 5, 7, 11, 15, 19 and 23. This specimen consisted of PBMCs, obtained from a glioma patient whose treatment included an IDH1 peptide vaccine. This TCR derives from a man younger than 40 with glioma.

This chain's CDR3 is CATSRGTGGRNQPQHF. The CDR3, as DNA: TGTGCCACCAGCAGAGGGACAGGCGGCCGTAATCAGCCCCAGCATTTT. The J gene is TRBJ1-5, the V gene TRBV15, with 7 bases that match TRBD1. Germline CDR1 LNHNV, CDR2 YYDKDF (reference sequence). CDR3 size: 16 residues. Germline trimming cut 1 base from V and 4 bases from J; bases unmatched to any gene: 7.